The 20 T cell receptor beta chains listed next were all sequenced from one sample in a study of blood T cell repertoires in COVID-19. Sequencing used immunoSEQ multiplex PCR; TCRdb keeps in-frame clones, though not all of them. The sample lists about 230,000 clones, roughly 81% occurring once. Specimen: peripheral blood. The receptors here all came from a man aged 40-50 years with acute or convalescent COVID-19.

The CDR3 DNA follows: TGCAGCGTTCAGTCTACAGGAACCGGCACAGATACGCAGTATTTT. As protein: CSVQSTGTGTDTQYF. The chain uses TRBV29-1 and TRBJ2-3; possibly TRBD1 for D (5 bases). From germline, CDR1 is SQVTM and CDR2 ANQGSEA. V lost 5 bases to trimming and J lost 1 base, with 16 bases between them. The CDR3 length is 15 residues.

The V gene is TRBV3-1 (or the pseudogene TRBV3-2), the J gene TRBJ1-6; no firm D call. V dropped 0 bases and J dropped 7 bases, with 4 bases sitting between them. This CDR3 has 13 amino acids. Germline CDR1 is LGHDT and CDR2 is YNNKEL (reference sequence). The DNA of the CDR3 is TGTGCCAGCAGCCAAGACAGAAATTCACCCCTCCACTTT. This sequence encodes CASSQDRNSPLHF.

The genes are TRBV4-2 and TRBJ1-4, with TRBD1 as a possible D gene (6 bases). CDR1 is LGHNA, CDR2 YNFKEQ, per germline. V was trimmed by 5 bases and J by 7 bases, leaving 17 bases between them. The CDR3 loop spans 15 amino acids. Here the CDR3 DNA reads TGTGCCAGCAGCTCCCGCCAAGGGGGTGTTGAAAAACTGTTTTTT. As protein: CASSSRQGGVEKLFF.

The chain couples TRBV6-4 to TRBJ2-1; TRBD1 matches 9 bases. CDR1 and CDR2 (germline): MRHNA, SNTAGT. With V trimmed by 5 bases and J by 4 bases, 3 bases remained unmatched. The CDR3 covers 14 residues. The CDR3 is CASSSGTGYNEQFF. The CDR3 nucleotides read TGTGCCAGCAGTTCCGGGACAGGGTACAATGAGCAGTTCTTC.

The J gene is TRBJ1-2, the V gene TRBV28; D call uncertain. The CDR3 consists of 13 residues. The V gene lost 4 bases and the J gene lost 1 base, with 7 bases spanning the gap. The germline gives CDR1 MDHEN, CDR2 SYDVKM. CDR3 protein: CASSYGVNYGYTF. The CDR3 bases are TGTGCCAGCAGTTACGGGGTTAACTATGGCTACACCTTC.

The rearrangement joins TRBV9 to TRBJ2-3; TRBD2 matches 14 bases. The CDR3 loop spans 17 amino acids. Germline lookup yields CDR1 SGDLS and CDR2 YYNGEE. Germline trimming cut 2 bases from V and 5 bases from J; bases unmatched to any gene: 7. The CDR3 DNA reads as TGTGCCAGCAGCGTGGGGACTAGCGGGGGTCGCCGAGATACGCAGTATTTT. It specifies CASSVGTSGGRRDTQYF.

A single count supports this clone. V and J are TRBV30 and TRBJ2-3, with 10 bases that match TRBD1. Germline assignment: CDR1 GTSNPN and CDR2 SVGIG (reference sequence). The CDR3 has 14 amino acids. With V trimmed by 4 bases and J by 6 bases, 7 bases remained unmatched. CDR3 amino acids: CAWTSDRGTDTQYF. The CDR3 nucleotides are TGTGCCTGGACTTCGGACAGGGGGACGGATACGCAGTATTTT.

The chain links TRBV9 to TRBJ2-5, with TRBD2 matching 8 bases. CDR1 SGDLS and CDR2 YYNGEE come from the germline V gene. This CDR3 spans 14 amino acids. Trimming cost V 0 bases and J 5 bases; bases outside gene matches: 3. The CDR3: CASSVAGGAETQYF. As DNA, the CDR3 is TGTGCCAGCAGCGTAGCCGGGGGGGCCGAGACCCAGTACTTC.

The genes are TRBV12-5 and TRBJ2-1, with 7 bases matching TRBD1. V lost 6 bases and J lost 12; bases outside the gene matches: 14. The CDR3 is 14 residues long. Germline V lookup: CDR1 LGHNT, CDR2 FRNRAP. The CDR3 region has the DNA TGTGCTAGTGGCGCCGGGACAGCGGTCCAGGGGCAGTTCTTC. Translating it yields CASGAGTAVQGQFF.

The chain employs TRBV7-2 and TRBJ1-3; tentatively, D is TRBD1 (6 bases). V lost 1 base and J 0 bases, leaving 13 bases between the germline ends. Germline V lookup: CDR1 SGHTA, CDR2 FQGNSA. The CDR3 length is 17 residues. CDR3 sequence: CASSLDWGRYSGNTIYF. DNA of the CDR3: TGTGCCAGCAGCTTAGATTGGGGGCGGTACTCTGGAAACACCATATATTTT.

Written as DNA, the CDR3 is TGTGCCAGCTCACCAGGCAGGGGAACGTACGAGCAGTACTTC. It is translated as CASSPGRGTYEQYF. V and J are TRBV18 and TRBJ2-7, with D perhaps matching TRBD1 (6 bases). The CDR3 length is 14 residues. Trimming took 2 bases from V and 4 from J, leaving 12 bases between them. CDR1 KGHSH and CDR2 LQKENI come from the germline V gene.

J is TRBJ2-6 and V is TRBV5-1; D may be TRBD1 (5 bases). V was pared by 1 base and J by 4 bases, with 12 bases between. CDR3 length: 16 amino acids. Germline assignment: CDR1 SGHRS and CDR2 YFSETQ. The CDR3 DNA follows: TGCGCCAGCAGCTTGATGGGCAGGGCCGGGGCCAACGTCCTGACTTTC. Its protein product is CASSLMGRAGANVLTF.

This clone showed up just a few times. V and J are TRBV9 and TRBJ1-2; 7 nucleotides align to TRBD1. The junction had 6 bases not matched to a gene; V was cut back by 0 bases and J by 7 bases. This CDR3 spans 14 amino acids. Germline assignment: CDR1 SGDLS and CDR2 YYNGEE. The CDR3 DNA follows: TGTGCCAGCAGCGTAGCTGACAGGGCTTTTGGCTACACCTTC. Translation: CASSVADRAFGYTF.

The rearrangement joins TRBV7-9 to TRBJ1-1, with D maybe TRBD1 (6 bases). Trimming shortened V by 3 bases and J by 4 bases, and 12 bases separated the two germline ends. The CDR3 contains 14 residues. Germline V gives CDR1 SEHNR, CDR2 FQNEAQ (reference sequence). Here the CDR3 DNA reads TGTGCCAGCAGCTTCTTCAGGGGAAGCACTGAAGCTTTCTTT. Its protein is CASSFFRGSTEAFF.

The chain is built from TRBV6-5 and TRBJ1-2, with D unresolved. Germline assignment: CDR1 MNHEY and CDR2 SVGAGI. Trimming stripped 6 bases from V and 5 bases from J, with 16 bases between. The CDR3 loop spans 14 amino acids. CDR3 amino acids: CASRRLSSEYGYTF. For the CDR3, the DNA is TGTGCCAGCAGGAGGTTGAGTAGCGAATATGGCTACACCTTC.

The J gene is TRBJ1-4, the V gene TRBV2; 8 nucleotides align to TRBD1. The germline V gene has CDR1 SNHLY and CDR2 FYNNEI. Trimming cost V 2 bases and J 8 bases; bases outside gene matches: 16. This CDR3 comprises 18 residues. CDR3 coding DNA: TGTGCCAGCAGTGAATATCGCTCCATTGGACAGGGCTGGGAAAAACTGTTTTTT. Its protein product is CASSEYRSIGQGWEKLFF.

CDR3 residues: CASSLAWVSGATYSNQPQHF. CDR3 coding DNA: TGTGCCAGCAGTTTAGCGTGGGTGTCGGGAGCGACTTATAGCAATCAGCCCCAGCATTTT. The J gene is TRBJ1-5, the V gene TRBV27; D unresolved. Per the germline V gene, CDR1 is MNHEY and CDR2 is SMNVEV (reference sequence). The CDR3 loop spans 20 amino acids. The V end was cut by 2 bases, the J end by 0 bases, with 23 bases between.

The V gene is TRBV7-3, the J gene TRBJ2-7; D is ambiguous. Between the trimmed V and J ends, which lost 2 bases and 2 bases, there was a span of 16 bases. The CDR3 totals 16 residues. Germline CDR1 and CDR2: SGHTA and FQGTGA. In DNA form, the CDR3 reads TGTGCCAGCAGCTTAGTAGGTAGCCCTCAAGCCTACGAGCAGTACTTC. Translation gives CASSLVGSPQAYEQYF.

With regard to this clone: A read error may produce the germline difference seen at one junction end. The gene calls are TRBV7-7 and TRBJ1-2, with D perhaps matching TRBD1 (5 bases). The CDR3 totals 15 residues. CDR1 is SSHAT, CDR2 FNYEAQ, per germline (reference sequence). CDR3 region: CASSPWTVGDYGYTF. The CDR3, as DNA: TGTGCTAGCAGCCCCTGGACCGTAGGGGACTATGGCTACACCTTC.

This chain joins TRBV5-5 and TRBJ1-5; no reliable D call. V was cut by 7 bases and J by 0 bases, with 8 bases left in between. Germline CDR1 SGHKS, CDR2 YYEKEE (reference sequence). This CDR3 region has 13 residues. Here the CDR3 DNA reads TGTGCCAGCCACCCAGATAGCAATCAGCCCCAGCATTTT. This codes for CASHPDSNQPQHF.